Described below is a single T cell receptor (beta chain) sequence and its context. As yet, its antigen is unknown. In TCRdb, the 5' RACE reads were re-called with MiXCR into one record per CDR3 protein. Counted here are under 300,000 distinct CDR3 sequences, 6.5% to 8.5% occurring once; the ten biggest clones make up about 0.9%. This entry comes from a study of T cells after yellow fever vaccination. Points from the study as a whole: The bulk population could contribute abundant contaminating clonotypes to FACS-sorted repertoires. The secondary T-cell response peaked on day 5, not day 15, but was weaker. A small proportion of clonotypes was detected in both the CD4 and CD8 compartments.

Deletions cut 0 bases from V and 3 bases from J, with 12 bases between. This CDR3 comprises 15 residues. CDR1 is LGHNT, CDR2 FRNRAP, per germline. The rearrangement links TRBV12-5 to TRBJ2-7; D ambiguous. This clonotype was obtained from a man aged 25-40 years who received the YFV17D yellow fever vaccine. Sequences were derived from CD4+ T cells sorted from PBMCs, sampled 15 days after the yellow fever booster vaccination. The CDR3 nucleotides read TGTGCTAGTGGTTTGGTGCTCGGCCGATTCTACGAGCAGTACTTC. Its protein is CASGLVLGRFYEQYF.